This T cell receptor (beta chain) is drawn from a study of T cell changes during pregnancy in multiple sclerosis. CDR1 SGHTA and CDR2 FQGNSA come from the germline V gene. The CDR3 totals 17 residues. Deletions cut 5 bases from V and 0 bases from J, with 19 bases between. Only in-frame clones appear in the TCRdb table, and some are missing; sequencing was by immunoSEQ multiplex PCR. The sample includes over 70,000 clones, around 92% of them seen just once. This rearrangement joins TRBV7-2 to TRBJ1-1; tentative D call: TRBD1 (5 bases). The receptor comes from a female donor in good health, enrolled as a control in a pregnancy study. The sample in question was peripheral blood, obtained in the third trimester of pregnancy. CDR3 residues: CASSLGPFGGMNTEAFF. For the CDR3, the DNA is TGTGCCAGCAGCCTGGGACCCTTTGGAGGGATGAACACTGAAGCTTTCTTT.